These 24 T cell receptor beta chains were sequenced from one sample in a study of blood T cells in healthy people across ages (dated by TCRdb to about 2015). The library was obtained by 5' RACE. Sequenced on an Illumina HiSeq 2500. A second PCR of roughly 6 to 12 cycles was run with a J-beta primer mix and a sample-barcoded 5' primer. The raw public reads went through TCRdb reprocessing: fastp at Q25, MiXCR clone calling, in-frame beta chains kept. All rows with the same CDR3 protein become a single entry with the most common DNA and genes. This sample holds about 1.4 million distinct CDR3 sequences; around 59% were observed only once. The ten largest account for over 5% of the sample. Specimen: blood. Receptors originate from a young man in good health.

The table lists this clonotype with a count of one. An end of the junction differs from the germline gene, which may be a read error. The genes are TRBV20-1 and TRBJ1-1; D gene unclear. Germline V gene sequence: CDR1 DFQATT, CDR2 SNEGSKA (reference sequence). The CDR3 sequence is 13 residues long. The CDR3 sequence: CSAGDRSPGEAFF. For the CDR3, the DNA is TGCAGTGCTGGAGATCGGAGTCCGGGGGAAGCTTTCTTT.

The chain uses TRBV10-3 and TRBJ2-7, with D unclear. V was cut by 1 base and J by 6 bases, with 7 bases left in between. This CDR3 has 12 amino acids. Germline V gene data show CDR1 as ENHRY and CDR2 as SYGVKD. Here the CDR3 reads CAISELRVEQYF. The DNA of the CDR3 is TGTGCCATCAGTGAGTTAAGGGTCGAGCAGTACTTC.

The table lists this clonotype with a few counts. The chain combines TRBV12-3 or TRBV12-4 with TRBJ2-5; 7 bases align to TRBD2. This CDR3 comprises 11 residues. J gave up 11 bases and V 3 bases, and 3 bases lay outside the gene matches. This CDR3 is CASSFAGEQYF. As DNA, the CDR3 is TGTGCCAGCAGTTTTGCGGGAGAGCAGTACTTC.

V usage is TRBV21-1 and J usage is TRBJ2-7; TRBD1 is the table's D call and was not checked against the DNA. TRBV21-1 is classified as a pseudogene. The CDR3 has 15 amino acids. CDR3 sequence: CASSSRLHPLSAQYF. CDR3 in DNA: TGTGCCAGCAGCTCCCGGCTACACCCCCTGAGTGCCCAGTACTTC.

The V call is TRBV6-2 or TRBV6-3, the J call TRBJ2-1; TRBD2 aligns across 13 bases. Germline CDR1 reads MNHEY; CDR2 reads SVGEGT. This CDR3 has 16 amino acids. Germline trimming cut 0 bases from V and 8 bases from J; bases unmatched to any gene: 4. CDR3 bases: TGTGCCAGCAGTTACTCGAGGACTAGCGGGGGCTATGAGCAGTTCTTC. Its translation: CASSYSRTSGGYEQFF.

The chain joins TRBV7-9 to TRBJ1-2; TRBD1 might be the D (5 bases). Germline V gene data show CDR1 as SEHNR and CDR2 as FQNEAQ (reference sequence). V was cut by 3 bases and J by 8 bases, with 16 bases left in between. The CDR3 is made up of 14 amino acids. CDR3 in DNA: TGTGCCAGCAGCTTTGCGGGGGGTTTTGGAGGCTACACCTTC. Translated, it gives CASSFAGGFGGYTF.

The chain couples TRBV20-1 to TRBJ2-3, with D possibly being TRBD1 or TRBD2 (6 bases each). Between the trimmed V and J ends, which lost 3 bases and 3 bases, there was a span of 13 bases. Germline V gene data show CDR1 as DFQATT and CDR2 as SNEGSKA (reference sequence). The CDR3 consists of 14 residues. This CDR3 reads CSARAGGATDTQYF. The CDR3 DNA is TGCAGTGCTAGGGCCGGGGGCGCAACAGATACGCAGTATTTT.

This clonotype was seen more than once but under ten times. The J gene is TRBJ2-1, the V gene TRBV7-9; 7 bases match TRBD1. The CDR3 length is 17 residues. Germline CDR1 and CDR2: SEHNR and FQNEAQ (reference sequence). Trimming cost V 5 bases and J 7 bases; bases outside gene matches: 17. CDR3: CASSPILRRGTRNEQFF. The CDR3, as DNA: TGTGCCAGCAGCCCTATCTTGCGCAGGGGGACCCGGAATGAGCAGTTCTTC. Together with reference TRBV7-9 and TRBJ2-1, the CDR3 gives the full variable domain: DTGVSQNPRHKITKRGQNVTFRCDPISEHNRLYWYRQTLGQGPEFLTYFQNEAQLEKSRLLSDRFSAERPKGSFSTLEIQRTEQGDSAMYLCASSPILRRGTRNEQFFGPGTRLTVL.

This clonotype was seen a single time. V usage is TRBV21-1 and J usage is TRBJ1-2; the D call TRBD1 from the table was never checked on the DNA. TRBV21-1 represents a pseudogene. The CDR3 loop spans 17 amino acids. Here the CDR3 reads CASSTHRDTPGGYGYTF. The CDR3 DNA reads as TGTGCCAGCAGCACCCACCGGGACACTCCCGGTGGGTATGGCTACACCTTC.

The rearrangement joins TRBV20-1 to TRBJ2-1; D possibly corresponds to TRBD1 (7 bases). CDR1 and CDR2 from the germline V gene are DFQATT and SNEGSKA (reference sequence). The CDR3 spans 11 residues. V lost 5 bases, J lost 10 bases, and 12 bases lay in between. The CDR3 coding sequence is TGCAGTGCTGACCAGGGGGGCGAGCAGTTCTTC. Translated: CSADQGGEQFF.

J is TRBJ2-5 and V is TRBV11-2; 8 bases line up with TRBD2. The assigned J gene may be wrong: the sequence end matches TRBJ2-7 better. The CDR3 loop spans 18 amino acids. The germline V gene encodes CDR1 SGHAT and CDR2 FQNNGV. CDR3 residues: CASSLIHLAGDGRHEQYF. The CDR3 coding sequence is TGTGCCAGCAGCTTAATTCACCTAGCGGGCGATGGACGACACGAGCAGTACTTC.

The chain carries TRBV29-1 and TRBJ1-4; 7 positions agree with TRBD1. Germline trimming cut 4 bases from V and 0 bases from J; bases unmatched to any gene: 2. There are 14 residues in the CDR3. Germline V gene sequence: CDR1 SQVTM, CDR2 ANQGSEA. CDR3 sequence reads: CSVGDRATNEKLFF. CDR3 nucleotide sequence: TGCAGCGTTGGGGACAGAGCAACTAATGAAAAACTGTTTTTT.

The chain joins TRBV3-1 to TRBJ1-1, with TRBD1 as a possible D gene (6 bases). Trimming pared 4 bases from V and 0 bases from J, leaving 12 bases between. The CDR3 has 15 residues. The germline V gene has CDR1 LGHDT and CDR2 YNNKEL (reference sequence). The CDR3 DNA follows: TGTGCCAGCAGCCTCCCGGGACACTTGAACACTGAAGCTTTCTTT. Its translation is CASSLPGHLNTEAFF.

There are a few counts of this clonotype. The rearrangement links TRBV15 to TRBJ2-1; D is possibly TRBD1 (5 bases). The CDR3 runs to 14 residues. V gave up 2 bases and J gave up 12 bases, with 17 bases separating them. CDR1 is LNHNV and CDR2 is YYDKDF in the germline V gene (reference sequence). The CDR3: CATSRSQGLQAQFF. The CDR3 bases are TGTGCCACCAGCAGATCCCAGGGATTACAAGCGCAGTTCTTC.

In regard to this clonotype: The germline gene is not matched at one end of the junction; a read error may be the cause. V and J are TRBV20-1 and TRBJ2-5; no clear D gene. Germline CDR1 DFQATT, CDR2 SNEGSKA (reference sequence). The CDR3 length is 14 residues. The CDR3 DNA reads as TGCGGTGCTAGAGGCCCCACAGCCTCGGAGACCCAGTCCTTC. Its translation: CGARGPTASETQSF.

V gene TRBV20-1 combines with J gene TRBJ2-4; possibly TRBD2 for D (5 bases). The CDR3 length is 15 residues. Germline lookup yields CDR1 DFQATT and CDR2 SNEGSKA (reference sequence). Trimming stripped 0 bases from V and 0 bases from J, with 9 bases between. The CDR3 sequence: CSAREEALAKNIQYF. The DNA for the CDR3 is TGCAGTGCTAGAGAGGAGGCTTTAGCCAAAAACATTCAGTACTTC.

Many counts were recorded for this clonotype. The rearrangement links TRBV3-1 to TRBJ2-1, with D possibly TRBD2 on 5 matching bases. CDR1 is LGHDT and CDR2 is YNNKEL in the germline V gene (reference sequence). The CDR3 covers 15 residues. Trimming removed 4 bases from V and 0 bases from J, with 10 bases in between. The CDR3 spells CASSPRGSSYNEQFF. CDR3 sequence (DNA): TGTGCCAGCAGCCCCCGGGGAAGCTCCTACAATGAGCAGTTCTTC.

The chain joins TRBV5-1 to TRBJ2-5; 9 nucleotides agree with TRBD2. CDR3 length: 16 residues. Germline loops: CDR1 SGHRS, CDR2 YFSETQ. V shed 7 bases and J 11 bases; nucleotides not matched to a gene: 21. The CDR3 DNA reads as TGCGCCAGCGGATTAAGAGGACTAGCGACCGTCGATGAGCAGTACTTC. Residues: CASGLRGLATVDEQYF.

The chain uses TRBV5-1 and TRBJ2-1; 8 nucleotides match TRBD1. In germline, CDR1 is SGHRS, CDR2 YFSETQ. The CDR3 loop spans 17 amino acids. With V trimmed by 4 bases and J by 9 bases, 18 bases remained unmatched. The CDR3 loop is CASSLIIPGTGPSEQFF. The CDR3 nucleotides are TGCGCCAGCAGCCTGATTATTCCCGGGACAGGACCCAGTGAGCAGTTCTTC.

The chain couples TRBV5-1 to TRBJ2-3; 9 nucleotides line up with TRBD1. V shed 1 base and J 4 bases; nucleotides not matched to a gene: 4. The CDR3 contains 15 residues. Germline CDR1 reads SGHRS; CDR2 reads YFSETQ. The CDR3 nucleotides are TGCGCCAGCAGCTTGTTGGGACAGGGCCCAGATACGCAGTATTTT. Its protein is CASSLLGQGPDTQYF.

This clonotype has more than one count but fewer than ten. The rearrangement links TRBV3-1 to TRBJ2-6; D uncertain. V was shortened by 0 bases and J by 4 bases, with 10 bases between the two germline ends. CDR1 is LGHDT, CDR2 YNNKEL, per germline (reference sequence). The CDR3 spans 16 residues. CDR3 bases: TGTGCCAGCAGCCAAGACGCCGTAATAGGGGCCAACGTCCTGACTTTC. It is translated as CASSQDAVIGANVLTF.

CDR3 amino acids: CASGSPTLAGETQYF. CDR3 bases: TGTGCCAGCGGCTCCCCAACACTAGCTGGCGAGACCCAGTACTTC. The chain recombines TRBV5-5 with TRBJ2-5; tentative D call: TRBD2 (6 bases). The CDR3 covers 15 residues. Trimming pared 7 bases from V and 5 bases from J, leaving 21 bases between. Germline V gene sequence: CDR1 SGHKS, CDR2 YYEKEE (reference sequence). Filled out from reference TRBV5-5 and TRBJ2-5, the complete variable domain reads DAGVTQSPTHLIKTRGQQVTLRCSPISGHKSVSWYQQVLGQGPQFIFQYYEKEERGRGNFPDRFSARQFPNYSSELNVNALLLGDSALYLCASGSPTLAGETQYFGPGTRLLVL.

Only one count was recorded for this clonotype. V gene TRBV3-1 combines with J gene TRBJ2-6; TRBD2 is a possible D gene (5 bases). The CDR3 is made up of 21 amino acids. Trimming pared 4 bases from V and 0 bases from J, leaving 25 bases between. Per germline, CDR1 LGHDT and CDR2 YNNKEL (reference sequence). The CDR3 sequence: CASSPDLREYWENSGANVLTF. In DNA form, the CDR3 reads TGTGCCAGCAGCCCAGACCTCAGAGAGTACTGGGAGAACTCTGGGGCCAACGTCCTGACTTTC.

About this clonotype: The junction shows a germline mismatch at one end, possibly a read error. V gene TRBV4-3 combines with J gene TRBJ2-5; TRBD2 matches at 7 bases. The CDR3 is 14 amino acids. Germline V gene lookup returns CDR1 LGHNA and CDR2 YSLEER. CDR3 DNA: TGCGTCAGCAGCCAAGCGGCGGGGGTGGAGACCCAGTACTTC. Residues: CVSSQAAGVETQYF.